This TCR beta chain was retrieved from a study of CD8+CD57+ T cells in acquired aplastic anemia. About the research overall: Sorted CD4+ and CD8+ cells yielded about 2.9 ug of DNA on average. On average, healthy donors gave about 10.8 million reads for CD4+ cells. Regarding the study as a whole: For CD8+ Simpson's diversity, patients and controls showed no significant difference. A set of twenty-nine CD8+ CDR3 sequences was shared between patients and controls, and these sequences appeared highly expressed in patients.

CDR1 SGHAT and CDR2 FQDESV come from the germline V gene (reference sequence). This CDR3 region has 16 residues. The V and J ends lost 5 bases and 2 bases respectively, with 13 bases between them. On this clonotype itself: What it binds is unknown.

Genomic DNA constituted the template upon which TCR beta VDJ and CDR3 profiling was performed. TCRdb reprocessed the reads with MiXCR, giving one entry per CDR3 protein. The sample contains about 100,000 distinct CDR3 sequences, roughly 50% of which appear only once. The chain has TRBV11-1 and TRBJ1-6; a weak D match, TRBD1 (5 bases). The sequencing sample was made of sorted CD4+, CD8+, or CD8+CD57+ T cells (not recorded which) from PBMCs. The TCR sequence derives from a human donor in good health, serving as a control. Written as DNA, the CDR3 is TGTGCCAGCAGCCTTGGGAGGGGCGCCTATAATTCACCCCTCCACTTT. This sequence encodes CASSLGRGAYNSPLHF.